What follows are 20 T cell receptor beta chains derived from one specimen sequenced in a study of blood T cells in healthy people across ages. Next came a second PCR, run for about 7 to 12 cycles, which used a sample-barcoded 5' primer along with a J-beta primer mix. TCRdb reanalysed the 5' RACE reads using MiXCR and keeps one entry per CDR3 protein. This sample has 1.2 million to 1.5 million distinct CDR3 sequences, with roughly 45% found just once. The source material was blood. These receptors originate from a woman younger than 30 in good health.

In regard to this clonotype: This clone may be a read error of a much larger clone one base away. The J gene is TRBJ1-2, the V gene TRBV5-1; D is ambiguous. V lost 0 bases and J 3 bases, leaving 15 bases between the germline ends. The CDR3 contains 16 residues. From germline, CDR1 is SGHRS and CDR2 YFSETQ. CDR3 region: CASSLDATMSHYGYTF. As DNA, the CDR3 is TGCGCCAGCAGCTTGGACGCCACAATGAGCCACTATGGCTACACCTTC.

This clonotype has just a few counts. This sequence joins TRBV7-2 and TRBJ2-7, with 10 bases aligning to TRBD2. This CDR3 is 15 amino acids long. Germline CDR1 is SGHTA and CDR2 is FQGNSA. Germline trimming cut 8 bases from V and 4 bases from J; bases unmatched to any gene: 11. CDR3 nucleotide sequence: TGTGCCAGCGGGGGTTTAGCGGGAGGACCTTACGAGCAGTACTTC. Protein product: CASGGLAGGPYEQYF. The full variable domain, its missing parts supplied by reference TRBV7-2 and TRBJ2-7, is GAGVSQSPSNKVTEKGKDVELRCDPISGHTALYWYRQSLGQGLEFLIYFQGNSAPDKSGLPSDRFSAERTGGSVSTLTIQRTQQEDSAVYLCASGGLAGGPYEQYFGPGTRLTVT.

For this clonotype: Since a much larger clone is just one base distant, this may be a read error. The CDR3 end shows no conserved phenylalanine or tryptophan, and so a read error is likely. The V and J genes are TRBV10-3 and TRBJ2-4; 8 nucleotides align to TRBD2. Judging by the DNA end, TRBJ2-7 fits better; the J call may be wrong. CDR3 size: 15 residues. Germline V lookup: CDR1 ENHRY, CDR2 SYGVKD. The CDR3: CAISALAGPPNEQYL. The DNA for the CDR3 is TGTGCCATCAGTGCTTTAGCGGGACCCCCCAACGAGCAGTACCTC.

This clonotype was picked up a small number of times. The chain couples TRBV5-6 to TRBJ2-3; TRBD2 agrees at 7 bases. Trimming cost V 3 bases and J 0 bases; bases outside gene matches: 4. CDR1 SGHDT and CDR2 YYEEEE come from the germline V gene. This CDR3 comprises 15 residues. CDR3 nucleotide sequence: TGTGCCAGCAGCTCCGGGACTACTAGCACAGATACGCAGTATTTT. It codes for CASSSGTTSTDTQYF.

The chain links TRBV7-2 to TRBJ2-3, with 11 bases identical to TRBD2. In germline, CDR1 is SGHTA, CDR2 FQGNSA. The CDR3 covers 18 residues. With V trimmed by 5 bases and J by 6 bases, 16 bases remained unmatched. CDR3 loop: CASSPSASGRPGRDTQYF. CDR3 nucleotides: TGTGCCAGCAGCCCCTCCGCTAGCGGGAGGCCCGGTAGGGATACGCAGTATTTT.

The rearrangement uses TRBV7-2 and TRBJ1-4, with D maybe TRBD1 (6 bases). Per germline, CDR1 SGHTA and CDR2 FQGNSA. CDR3 length: 15 residues. The V and J ends lost 6 bases and 6 bases respectively, with 17 bases between them. CDR3 region: CASRPRGAGDEKLFF. In nucleotides, the CDR3 is TGTGCCAGCAGGCCTCGGGGGGCGGGAGATGAAAAACTGTTTTTT.

This clonotype has a handful of counts. The chain is built from TRBV4-1 and TRBJ2-1, with 11 bases lining up with TRBD2. The CDR3 runs to 17 residues. The ends lost 2 bases at V and 6 bases at J; junction bases unmatched: 9. Per the germline V gene, CDR1 is MGHRA and CDR2 is YSYEKL. CDR3 DNA: TGCGCCAGCAGCCAACCAGGACTAGCGGGTACAATCAATGAGCAGTTCTTC. Amino acids: CASSQPGLAGTINEQFF.

The sample holds a few counts of this clonotype. The J gene is TRBJ2-7, the V gene TRBV4-1; either TRBD1 or TRBD2 may supply D (5 bases each). This CDR3 spans 14 amino acids. The germline gives CDR1 MGHRA, CDR2 YSYEKL. The V gene lost 5 bases and the J gene lost 6 bases, with 17 bases spanning the gap. The CDR3 protein is CASSSGPLSVEQYF. CDR3 in DNA: TGCGCCAGCAGCTCGGGACCTCTCTCAGTCGAGCAGTACTTC.

The chain combines TRBV6-2 or TRBV6-3 with TRBJ2-2; 7 positions agree with TRBD1. The CDR3 extends over 19 amino acids. The V and J ends lost 1 base and 2 bases, in that order; junction bases with no gene match: 13. Germline V gene data show CDR1 as MNHEY and CDR2 as SVGEGT. CDR3 in DNA: TGTGCCAGCAGTTACTTACGGTTAGGGCACAGGGGAAACACCGGGGAGCTGTTTTTT. Its translation: CASSYLRLGHRGNTGELFF.

The chain carries TRBV20-1 and TRBJ1-5, with TRBD1 matching 7 bases. Trimming removed 6 bases from V and 7 bases from J; junction bases left unmatched: 15. The CDR3 consists of 15 residues. Germline CDR1 and CDR2: DFQATT and SNEGSKA (reference sequence). CDR3 residues: CSAPNRGRDKQPQHF. In nucleotides, the CDR3 is TGCAGTGCCCCAAACAGGGGCCGTGACAAGCAGCCCCAGCATTTT.

On this clonotype: A much larger clone differs by one base, so this may be a read error. CDR3 sequence: CSVFTGTKPQEAQYF. The DNA for the CDR3 is TGCAGCGTTTTTACCGGGACTAAACCCCAAGAGGCCCAGTACTTC. This chain uses TRBV29-1 with TRBJ2-5, with 7 nucleotides matching TRBD2. This CDR3 spans 15 amino acids. CDR1 SQVTM and CDR2 ANQGSEA come from the germline V gene.

This clonotype was detected a few times. V is TRBV29-1 and J is TRBJ2-7, with 8 bases fitting TRBD1. The J segment lost 2 bases and the V segment lost 4 bases, leaving 4 bases of the junction unmatched. The CDR3 is 13 amino acids. Germline V gene sequence: CDR1 SQVTM, CDR2 ANQGSEA. The CDR3 is CSVGQGATYEQYF. CDR3 nucleotides: TGCAGCGTTGGGCAGGGGGCAACCTACGAGCAGTACTTC.

The chain couples TRBV24-1 to TRBJ2-1, with D perhaps TRBD2 (6 bases). Germline loops: CDR1 KGHDR, CDR2 SFDVKD. The CDR3 is 14 amino acids. The germline V and J ends were trimmed by 4 bases and 3 bases, with 9 bases remaining between them. The CDR3 bases are TGTGCCACCAGTGACGGCGGGATCTACAATGAGCAGTTCTTC. This translates into CATSDGGIYNEQFF.

In regard to this clonotype: This sequence may be a read error, since a much larger clone differs from it by one base. The V call is TRBV12-3 or TRBV12-4, the J call TRBJ2-5, with a tentative D call TRBD2 (5 bases). The tail of the sequence fits TRBJ2-7 better, so the J call may be wrong. This CDR3 region has 13 residues. The CDR3 spells CAGSTRSGYEQYF. The CDR3 DNA sequence: TGTGCCGGCTCCACTAGGTCGGGTTACGAGCAGTACTTC.

This clonotype was counted only a few times. J is TRBJ2-3 and V is TRBV5-1, with 10 bases that match TRBD1. The germline gives CDR1 SGHRS, CDR2 YFSETQ. With V trimmed by 2 bases and J by 0 bases, 9 bases remained unmatched. CDR3 length equals 18 residues. CDR3 bases: TGCGCCAGCAGCTTCACTGGACAGGGGGTTTCTAGCACAGATACGCAGTATTTT. Its translation: CASSFTGQGVSSTDTQYF. Based on the CDR3 plus reference TRBV5-1 and TRBJ2-3, the full variable domain is KAGVTQTPRYLIKTRGQQVTLSCSPISGHRSVSWYQQTPGQGLQFLFEYFSETQRNKGNFPGRFSGRQFSNSRSEMNVSTLELGDSALYLCASSFTGQGVSSTDTQYFGPGTRLTVL.

This clonotype was recorded once. A single base separates this from a much larger clone, so it may be a read error. V is TRBV10-3 and J is TRBJ2-5; no clear D gene. CDR3 length equals 13 residues. Germline V gene sequence: CDR1 ENHRY, CDR2 SYGVKD. The germline V and J ends were trimmed by 8 bases and 11 bases, with 21 bases remaining between them. CDR3 region: CAIRPTSYNEQYF. CDR3 sequence (DNA): TGTGCCATCCGCCCGACCTCCTACAATGAGCAGTACTTC.

The chain couples TRBV2 to TRBJ2-7; D is uncertain. This CDR3 spans 11 amino acids. V lost 8 bases and J lost 2, with 7 bases in between. Germline V CDR1 and CDR2: SNHLY, FYNNEI. The DNA of the CDR3 is TGTGCCAGCCAACCAACCTACGAGCAGTACTTC. Amino acid sequence: CASQPTYEQYF.

The chain has TRBV6-5 and TRBJ2-3; 9 nucleotides match TRBD2. The CDR3 covers 15 residues. With V trimmed by 5 bases and J by 2 bases, 5 bases remained unmatched. Germline V gene sequence: CDR1 MNHEY, CDR2 SVGAGI. The CDR3 is CASSLTSGDTDTQYF. The CDR3 coding sequence is TGTGCCAGCAGTCTGACTAGCGGTGACACAGATACGCAGTATTTT.

The V and J genes are TRBV7-6 and TRBJ1-1; 7 bases line up with TRBD1. With V trimmed by 6 bases and J by 11 bases, 18 bases remained unmatched. Germline values: CDR1 SGHVS, CDR2 FNYEAQ. The CDR3 has 15 amino acids. The CDR3 sequence: CASSPGTAAWGEAFF. The DNA of the CDR3 is TGTGCCAGCAGTCCCGGGACAGCTGCTTGGGGTGAGGCTTTCTTT.

The chain links TRBV7-2 to TRBJ1-4; D might be TRBD1 (5 bases). Germline CDR1 and CDR2: SGHTA and FQGNSA. The V gene lost 7 bases and the J gene lost 3 bases, with 12 bases spanning the gap. The CDR3 sequence is 14 residues long. The CDR3 sequence: CASIPGGSNEKLFF. In nucleotides, the CDR3 is TGTGCCAGCATCCCTGGGGGGTCTAATGAAAAACTGTTTTTT. The full variable domain, completed using reference TRBV7-2 and TRBJ1-4, is GAGVSQSPSNKVTEKGKDVELRCDPISGHTALYWYRQSLGQGLEFLIYFQGNSAPDKSGLPSDRFSAERTGGSVSTLTIQRTQQEDSAVYLCASIPGGSNEKLFFGSGTQLSVL.